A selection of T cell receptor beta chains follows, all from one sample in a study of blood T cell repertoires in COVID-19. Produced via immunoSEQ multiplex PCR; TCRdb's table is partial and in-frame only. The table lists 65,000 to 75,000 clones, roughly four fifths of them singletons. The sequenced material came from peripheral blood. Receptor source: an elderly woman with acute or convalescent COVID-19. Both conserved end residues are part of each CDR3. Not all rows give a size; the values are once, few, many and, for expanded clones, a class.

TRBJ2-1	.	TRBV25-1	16	CASSTSNRGFHNEQFF
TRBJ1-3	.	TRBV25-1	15	CASSEHTGSGNTIYF
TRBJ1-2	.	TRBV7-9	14	CASSLDVRGNGYTF
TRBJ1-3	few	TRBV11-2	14	CASRTGTAGNTIYF
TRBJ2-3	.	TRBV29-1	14	CSVDVVQGTDTQYF
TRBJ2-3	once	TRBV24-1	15	CATSAYSGGTDTQYF
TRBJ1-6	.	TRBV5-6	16	CASSSLGRRDGSPLHF
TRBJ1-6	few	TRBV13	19	CASSSRGRGSFSYNSPLHF
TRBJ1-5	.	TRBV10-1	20	CASSESYLDRGFRGNQPQHF
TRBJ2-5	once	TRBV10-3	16	CAISESGTSQRETQYF
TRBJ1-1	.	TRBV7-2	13	CASSPTGGTEAFF
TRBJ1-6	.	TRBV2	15	CASREGGRNNSPLHF
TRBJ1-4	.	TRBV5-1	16	CASRSLMTADNEKLFF
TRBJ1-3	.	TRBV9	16	CASSPWGEITGNTIYF
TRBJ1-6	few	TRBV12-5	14	CASAAQGQNSPLHF
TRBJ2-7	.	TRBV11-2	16	CASSLAWQGVSYEQYF
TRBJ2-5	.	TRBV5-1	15	CASSLRHSKQETQYF
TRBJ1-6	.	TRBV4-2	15	CASSQATGKNSPLHF
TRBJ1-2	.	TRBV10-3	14	CAISLDSQNYGYTF
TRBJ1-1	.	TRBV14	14	CASSQLAVRGEAFF
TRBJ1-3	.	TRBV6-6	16	CASSYSGTGVGNTIYF
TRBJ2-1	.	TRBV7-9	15	CASSSSAARGDEQFF
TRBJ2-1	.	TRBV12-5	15	CASGLGQDSYNEQFF
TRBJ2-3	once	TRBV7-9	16	CASTRRQGEGFSTQYF
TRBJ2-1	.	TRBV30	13	CAASGGALNEQFF
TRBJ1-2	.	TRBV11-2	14	CASSHHRDRDGYTF
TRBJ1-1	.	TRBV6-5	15	CASRGDRGELIEAFF
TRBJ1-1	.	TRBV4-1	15	CASSQDSAGDTEAFF
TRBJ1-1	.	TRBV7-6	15	CASSLVGGGVTEAFF
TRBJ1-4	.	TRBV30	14	CAWRGRGFNEKLFF
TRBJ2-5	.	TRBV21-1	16	CASRPTSQGIQETQYF
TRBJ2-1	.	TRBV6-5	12	CASSRTYNEQFF
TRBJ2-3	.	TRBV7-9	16	CASSPQGLLSTDTQYF
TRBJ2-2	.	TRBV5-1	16	CASSLDGQGNTGELFF
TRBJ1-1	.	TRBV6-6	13	CASSYDRNTEAFF
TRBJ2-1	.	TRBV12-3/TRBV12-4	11	CASRSSGAEFF